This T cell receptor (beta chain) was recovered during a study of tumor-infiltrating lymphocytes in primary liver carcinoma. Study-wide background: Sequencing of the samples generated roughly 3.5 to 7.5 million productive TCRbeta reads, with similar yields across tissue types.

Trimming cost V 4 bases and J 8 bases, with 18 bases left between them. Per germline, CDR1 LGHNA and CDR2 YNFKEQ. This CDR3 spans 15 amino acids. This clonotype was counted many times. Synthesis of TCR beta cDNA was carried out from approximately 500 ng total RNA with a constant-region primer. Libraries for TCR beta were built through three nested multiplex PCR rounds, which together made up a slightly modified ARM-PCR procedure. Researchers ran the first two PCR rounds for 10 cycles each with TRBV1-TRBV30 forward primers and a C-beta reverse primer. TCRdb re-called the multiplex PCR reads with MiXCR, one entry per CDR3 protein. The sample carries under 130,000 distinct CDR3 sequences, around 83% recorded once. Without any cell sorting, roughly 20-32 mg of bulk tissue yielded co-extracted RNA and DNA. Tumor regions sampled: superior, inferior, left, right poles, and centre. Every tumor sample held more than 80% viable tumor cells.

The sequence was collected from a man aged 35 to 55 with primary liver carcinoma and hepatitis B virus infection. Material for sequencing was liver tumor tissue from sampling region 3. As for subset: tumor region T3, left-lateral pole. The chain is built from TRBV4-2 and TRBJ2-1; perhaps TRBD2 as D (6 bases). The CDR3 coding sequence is TGTGCCAGCAGCCCAGGTAGCGGCCCAGAGGATGAGCAGTTCTTC. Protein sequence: CASSPGSGPEDEQFF.